Each of the 32 T cell receptor beta chains below was sequenced from the same sample in a study of T-cell reconstitution after alpha-beta-depleted transplantation in children. Preparation of the TCRbeta library involved a method that used unique molecular identifiers. One entry per CDR3 protein, called by TCRdb with MiXCR from the PCR reads. The data show approximately 980,000 distinct CDR3 sequences, with around 30% seen just once and more than 25% held by the top ten. The input for sequencing was PBMCs, mostly from graft donor cells, taken 360 days after TCRalphabeta/CD19-depleted stem cell transplant. All receptors come from a boy under three years old who had a stem cell transplant for SCID, so the T cells may come from the graft donor.

For the CDR3, the DNA is TGTGCCAGCAGAAACCTAGCGGGGAACACCGGGGAGCTGTTTTTT. This encodes CASRNLAGNTGELFF. The chain is built from TRBV12-3 or TRBV12-4 and TRBJ2-2; 8 nucleotides align to TRBD2. This CDR3 is built from 15 residues. V shed 6 bases and J 1 base; nucleotides not matched to a gene: 4.

This clonotype was counted at least ten times. The chain is built from TRBV7-2 and TRBJ1-1; D remains ambiguous. This CDR3 spans 14 amino acids. Trimming shortened V by 5 bases and J by 0 bases, and 10 bases separated the two germline ends. Germline-derived CDR1 and CDR2 are SGHTA and FQGNSA. The CDR3 nucleotides are TGTGCCAGCAGCCCACGGGCGGTGAACACTGAAGCTTTCTTT. Amino acid sequence: CASSPRAVNTEAFF.

The chain is built from TRBV11-2 and TRBJ2-5, with 8 positions matching TRBD1. Per the germline V gene, CDR1 is SGHAT and CDR2 is FQNNGV. With V trimmed by 3 bases and J by 5 bases, 11 bases remained unmatched. This CDR3 spans 16 amino acids. The CDR3 loop reads CASSFGQGRGSETQYF. The CDR3 DNA reads TGTGCCAGCAGCTTCGGACAGGGAAGGGGGTCGGAGACCCAGTACTTC. Combining the CDR3 with reference TRBV11-2 and TRBJ2-5 gives the whole variable domain EAGVAQSPRYKIIEKRQSVAFWCNPISGHATLYWYQQILGQGPKLLIQFQNNGVVDDSQLPKDRFSAERLKGVDSTLKIQPAKLEDSAVYLCASSFGQGRGSETQYFGPGTRLLVL.

This clonotype was observed a handful of times. The CDR3 DNA follows: TGCAGTGCTAGAGATCGTAGGAAGAACACTGAAGCTTTCTTT. Translated, it gives CSARDRRKNTEAFF. The rearrangement joins TRBV20-1 to TRBJ1-1; D call uncertain. Germline V gene lookup returns CDR1 DFQATT and CDR2 SNEGSKA (reference sequence). The CDR3 totals 14 residues. V was cut by 0 bases and J by 1 base, with 9 bases left in between.

The chain combines TRBV28 with TRBJ2-3, with TRBD1 identical over 7 bases. The CDR3 covers 15 residues. Germline V CDR1 and CDR2: MDHEN, SYDVKM. V lost 1 base to trimming and J lost 2 bases; unmatched junction nucleotides: 3. DNA of the CDR3: TGTGCCAGCAGTTTATACAGGGGCTACACAGATACGCAGTATTTT. The encoded protein is CASSLYRGYTDTQYF.

This clonotype was counted between two and nine times. The chain has TRBV9 and TRBJ1-1; 7 bases agree with TRBD1. The junction had 9 bases not matched to a gene; V was cut back by 4 bases and J by 0 bases. Germline V CDR1 and CDR2: SGDLS, YYNGEE. This CDR3 spans 16 amino acids. The CDR3 coding sequence is TGTGCCAGCAGCCCTTGGGACAGCCTCATGAACACTGAAGCTTTCTTT. It yields the protein CASSPWDSLMNTEAFF.

The rearrangement links TRBV5-1 to TRBJ2-1; 9 bases map to TRBD1. V shed 0 bases and J 9 bases; nucleotides not matched to a gene: 13. The CDR3 loop spans 17 amino acids. Germline assignment: CDR1 SGHRS and CDR2 YFSETQ. The CDR3 reads CASSLAAGQGAKIEQFF. CDR3 in DNA: TGCGCCAGCAGCTTGGCGGCGGGACAGGGAGCAAAGATTGAGCAGTTCTTC.

This clonotype appeared a few times. This rearrangement joins TRBV7-2 to TRBJ2-2; 9 positions match TRBD2. Per the germline V gene, CDR1 is SGHTA and CDR2 is FQGNSA. V lost 3 bases, J lost 3 bases, and 5 bases stayed unmatched. This CDR3 spans 16 amino acids. The DNA for the CDR3 is TGTGCCAGCAGCTTTAAAAGCGGGGGGTACACCGGGGAGCTGTTTTTT. It codes for CASSFKSGGYTGELFF. Full variable domain (outside the CDR3, taken from reference TRBV7-2 and TRBJ2-2): GAGVSQSPSNKVTEKGKDVELRCDPISGHTALYWYRQSLGQGLEFLIYFQGNSAPDKSGLPSDRFSAERTGGSVSTLTIQRTQQEDSAVYLCASSFKSGGYTGELFFGEGSRLTVL.

This clonotype was picked up a small number of times. The chain links TRBV29-1 to TRBJ2-1, with 12 bases that match TRBD2. The CDR3 has 15 residues. The V segment lost 6 bases and the J segment 4 bases; nucleotides outside the gene matches: 7. Per germline, CDR1 SQVTM and CDR2 ANQGSEA. The CDR3 reads CSVWGLAGRYNEQFF. The CDR3 coding sequence is TGCAGCGTCTGGGGACTAGCGGGCAGGTACAATGAGCAGTTCTTC.

This clonotype has more than one count but fewer than ten. The chain employs TRBV4-2 and TRBJ2-5, with 14 bases identical to TRBD2. Germline CDR1 reads LGHNA; CDR2 reads YNFKEQ. The CDR3 runs to 18 residues. V dropped 1 base and J dropped 4; count of bases not matched to a gene: 8. CDR3 nucleotides: TGTGCCAGCAGCCAAGGACTAGCGGGGGGGCCTTTTCGAGAGACCCAGTACTTC. This gives the protein CASSQGLAGGPFRETQYF.

In this sample, this clonotype turned up a few times. This CDR3 is CSARGGRTQPQHF. The CDR3 DNA follows: TGCAGTGCTAGGGGGGGCAGGACTCAGCCCCAGCATTTT. V usage is TRBV20-1 and J usage is TRBJ1-5; D perhaps matches TRBD1 (6 bases). CDR3 length: 13 amino acids. Deletions cut 3 bases from V and 6 bases from J, with 12 bases between. The germline CDR1 and CDR2 sequences are DFQATT and SNEGSKA (reference sequence).

This clonotype was seen a handful of times. V gene TRBV7-3 combines with J gene TRBJ2-3; 10 bases map to TRBD1. With 2 bases clipped from V and 5 bases from J, the junction kept 7 bases outside the gene matches. The CDR3 runs 16 residues. Germline CDR1 SGHTA, CDR2 FQGTGA. The CDR3 sequence is CASSLLGTGAGDTQYF. In nucleotides, the CDR3 is TGTGCCAGCAGCTTATTAGGGACAGGGGCCGGAGATACGCAGTATTTT.

This clonotype was detected many times. V usage is TRBV20-1 and J usage is TRBJ1-1; no definite D call. Germline CDR1 is DFQATT and CDR2 is SNEGSKA (reference sequence). This CDR3 comprises 13 residues. Deletions cut 4 bases from V and 3 bases from J, with 12 bases between. CDR3 residues: CSATPRWDTEAFF. DNA of the CDR3: TGCAGTGCTACCCCCCGGTGGGACACTGAAGCTTTCTTT.

The chain recombines TRBV5-5 with TRBJ2-5, with 11 bases matching TRBD1. The germline CDR1 and CDR2 sequences are SGHKS and YYEKEE (reference sequence). This CDR3 contains 15 residues. After removal of 6 bases from V and 5 bases from J, the junction contained 9 bases not matched to a gene. This chain's CDR3 is CASTPWTGGGETQYF. The CDR3 DNA reads as TGTGCCAGCACCCCTTGGACAGGGGGCGGGGAGACCCAGTACTTC.

In this sample, this clonotype turned up many times. This chain joins TRBV18 and TRBJ2-1; no clear D. In germline, CDR1 is KGHSH, CDR2 LQKENI. Trimming took 8 bases from V and 0 from J, leaving 11 bases between them. The CDR3 length is 14 residues. Here the CDR3 reads CASSPPSSYNEQFF. The CDR3 DNA sequence: TGTGCCAGCAGCCCGCCTAGCTCCTACAATGAGCAGTTCTTC.

The rearrangement joins TRBV12-3 or TRBV12-4 to TRBJ2-1; 10 nucleotides align to TRBD1. Trimming took 8 bases from V and 4 from J; bases not matched to a gene: 2. The CDR3 totals 13 residues. The CDR3 region has the DNA TGTGCCAGCGTGGGACAGGGGTACAATGAGCAGTTCTTC. It codes for CASVGQGYNEQFF.

The chain links TRBV28 to TRBJ1-2; D possibly corresponds to TRBD1 (5 bases). The germline V gene has CDR1 MDHEN and CDR2 SYDVKM. CDR3 length: 15 residues. V was pared by 5 bases and J by 6 bases, with 19 bases between. CDR3 residues: CASSLTVPFSDGYTF. The CDR3 nucleotides read TGTGCCAGCAGTCTGACAGTCCCCTTCTCGGATGGCTACACCTTC.

The V call is TRBV12-3 or TRBV12-4, the J call TRBJ2-1; the D gene is possibly TRBD1 (5 bases). The CDR3 totals 11 residues. The V gene lost 8 bases and the J gene lost 9 bases, with 11 bases spanning the gap. CDR3 amino acids: CASWIGAEQFF. The CDR3 nucleotides are TGTGCCAGCTGGATTGGGGCTGAGCAGTTCTTC.

The rearrangement uses TRBV29-1 and TRBJ2-3, with a possible D match to TRBD2 (6 bases). The CDR3 extends over 11 amino acids. Trimming shortened V by 4 bases and J by 5 bases, and 7 bases separated the two germline ends. In germline, CDR1 is SQVTM, CDR2 ANQGSEA. CDR3 sequence: CSVGGVDTQYF. The CDR3 DNA reads as TGCAGCGTTGGCGGGGTAGATACGCAGTATTTT.

The chain has TRBV25-1 and TRBJ1-4; tentative D call: TRBD1 (5 bases). Trimming left V 3 bases short and J 11 bases short, with 16 bases between. Germline CDR1 and CDR2: MGHDK and SYGVNS. The CDR3 covers 14 residues. CDR3 bases: TGTGCCAGCAGTGAGGGCCTCCCGGAGGGGAAACTGTTTTTT. Its translation is CASSEGLPEGKLFF.

The V and J genes are TRBV18 and TRBJ1-1, with 7 bases lining up with TRBD1. Germline CDR1 is KGHSH and CDR2 is LQKENI. V gave up 8 bases and J gave up 0 bases; unmatched junction bases: 9. The CDR3 extends over 15 amino acids. The CDR3 protein is CASKGAGAVNTEAFF. DNA of the CDR3: TGTGCCAGCAAGGGGGCAGGGGCGGTGAACACTGAAGCTTTCTTT.

The chain links TRBV7-2 to TRBJ2-1, with 10 bases fitting TRBD2. Germline trimming cut 5 bases from V and 4 bases from J; bases unmatched to any gene: 8. Per the germline V gene, CDR1 is SGHTA and CDR2 is FQGNSA. The CDR3 contains 16 residues. In DNA, the CDR3 is TGTGCCAGCAGCCTCCAGCGGGGGGGCAGTTACAATGAGCAGTTCTTC. It yields the protein CASSLQRGGSYNEQFF.

This chain joins TRBV11-2 and TRBJ2-5; 7 nucleotides align to TRBD1. Per germline, CDR1 SGHAT and CDR2 FQNNGV. With 4 bases clipped from V and 1 base from J, the junction kept 6 bases outside the gene matches. This CDR3 spans 15 amino acids. As DNA, the CDR3 is TGTGCCAGCAGCTACGGGACAGCTTTCCAAGAGACCCAGTACTTC. Translating it yields CASSYGTAFQETQYF. Complete variable domain (other parts from reference TRBV11-2 and TRBJ2-5): EAGVAQSPRYKIIEKRQSVAFWCNPISGHATLYWYQQILGQGPKLLIQFQNNGVVDDSQLPKDRFSAERLKGVDSTLKIQPAKLEDSAVYLCASSYGTAFQETQYFGPGTRLLVL.

For this clonotype: Since no conserved phenylalanine or tryptophan closes the CDR3, a read error is the likely cause. The V gene is TRBV3-1, the J gene TRBJ1-1, with D tentatively TRBD1 (5 bases). The V gene lost 3 bases and the J gene lost 1 base, with 9 bases spanning the gap. From germline, CDR1 is LGHDT and CDR2 YNNKEL (reference sequence). There are 14 residues in the CDR3. CDR3 in DNA: TGTGCCAGCAGCCAGAGGGACTCGAACACTGAAGCTTTCTCT. Amino acids: CASSQRDSNTEAFS.

The genes are TRBV12-3 or TRBV12-4 and TRBJ1-1, with 8 bases identical to TRBD1. Losses at the gene ends were 4 bases for V and 1 base for J; bases not matched to a gene: 8. The CDR3 covers 16 residues. CDR3 DNA: TGTGCCAGCAGTTCCGGACAGGGACTATCGAACACTGAAGCTTTCTTT. As protein: CASSSGQGLSNTEAFF.

This rearrangement joins TRBV6-1 to TRBJ2-7, with 7 bases identical to TRBD1. Germline assignment: CDR1 MNHNS and CDR2 SASEGT. The CDR3 extends over 14 amino acids. J was trimmed by 6 bases and V by 8 bases; bases with no gene match: 13. CDR3: CASEADRVSGEQYF. CDR3 DNA sequence: TGTGCCAGCGAAGCAGACAGGGTATCGGGCGAGCAGTACTTC.

This clonotype was detected a few times. V usage is TRBV12-5 and J usage is TRBJ2-5; 9 nucleotides match TRBD1. The V gene's germline CDR1 is LGHNT and CDR2 FRNRAP. CDR3 size: 15 residues. With V trimmed by 6 bases and J by 1 base, 6 bases remained unmatched. The DNA for the CDR3 is TGTGCTAGTGGACCAGGGACAGGGATCCAAGAGACCCAGTACTTC. It translates to CASGPGTGIQETQYF.

The V call is TRBV28, the J call TRBJ1-1; 8 bases align to TRBD1. Germline V gives CDR1 MDHEN, CDR2 SYDVKM. CDR3 size: 14 residues. Trimming cost V 5 bases and J 5 bases; bases outside gene matches: 7. The CDR3 protein is CASSRQGARTEAFF. The CDR3 DNA is TGTGCCAGCAGTAGGCAGGGGGCTCGGACTGAAGCTTTCTTT.

This clonotype was seen only a few times. The chain is built from TRBV5-5 and TRBJ2-2, with D unclear. The length of the CDR3 is 13 residues. V lost 3 bases to trimming and J lost 6 bases, with 9 bases between them. CDR1 SGHKS and CDR2 YYEKEE come from the germline V gene (reference sequence). DNA of the CDR3: TGTGCCAGCAGCTCTAGGCAGGCCGGGGAGCTGTTTTTT. Translating it yields CASSSRQAGELFF.

The chain carries TRBV12-3 or TRBV12-4 and TRBJ2-7, with D unresolved. Trimming stripped 1 base from V and 0 bases from J, with 10 bases between. The CDR3 is 15 residues long. CDR3 residues: CASSLGVGISYEQYF. The CDR3 DNA is TGTGCCAGCAGTTTAGGGGTAGGGATCTCCTACGAGCAGTACTTC.

This chain links TRBV10-3 with TRBJ2-5; D call uncertain. This CDR3 is 13 amino acids long. Trimming shortened V by 6 bases and J by 5 bases, and 13 bases separated the two germline ends. Germline-derived CDR1 and CDR2 are ENHRY and SYGVKD. CDR3 bases: TGTGCCATCAGACCCGACGCCTCGGAGACCCAGTACTTC. Residues: CAIRPDASETQYF.

The chain recombines TRBV5-1 with TRBJ1-4, with 9 bases aligning to TRBD1. The CDR3 loop spans 17 amino acids. The junction had 4 bases not matched to a gene; V was cut back by 0 bases and J by 1 base. CDR1 SGHRS and CDR2 YFSETQ come from the germline V gene. The DNA of the CDR3 is TGCGCCAGCAGCTTGGGAACGACAGGGGGAACTAATGAAAAACTGTTTTTT. Amino acid sequence: CASSLGTTGGTNEKLFF.